This is a list of T cell receptor beta chains from one sample in a study of blood T cell repertoires in COVID-19. Method: immunoSEQ multiplex PCR; TCRdb's copy keeps in-frame clones and lacks some. Among 140,000 to 150,000 clones listed, around 82% were seen once. Sequencing input: peripheral blood. These TCRs come from a man in his sixties with acute or convalescent COVID-19. CDR3s include the opening cysteine and the closing phenylalanine or tryptophan. Each record gives: J gene, D gene, V gene, CDR3 protein. A D gene is named only where the DNA matches it firmly.

j_call: TRBJ2-1
d_call: TRBD2
v_call: TRBV7-3
cdr3_aa: CASSPFGLAGVYNEQFF

j_call: TRBJ2-3
d_call: TRBD2
v_call: TRBV13
cdr3_aa: CASSKGTSGATDTQYF

j_call: TRBJ2-3
d_call: NA
v_call: TRBV24-1
cdr3_aa: CATSVLEGGTDTQYF

j_call: TRBJ1-2
d_call: NA
v_call: TRBV2
cdr3_aa: CASSEQGGYGYTF

j_call: TRBJ1-2
d_call: NA
v_call: TRBV5-6
cdr3_aa: CASSPRTQGRGYGYTF

j_call: TRBJ2-7
d_call: NA
v_call: TRBV7-9
cdr3_aa: CASRGPERGYYEQYF

j_call: TRBJ2-1
d_call: TRBD2
v_call: TRBV6-4
cdr3_aa: CANSECAGGIDEQFF

j_call: TRBJ2-2
d_call: NA
v_call: TRBV18
cdr3_aa: CASSRTGTQNTGELFF

j_call: TRBJ2-2
d_call: NA
v_call: TRBV27
cdr3_aa: CASSSTSSGELFF

j_call: TRBJ2-5
d_call: NA
v_call: TRBV7-8
cdr3_aa: CASSFQGGKTQYF

j_call: TRBJ1-1
d_call: NA
v_call: TRBV2
cdr3_aa: CASILGLNTEAFF

j_call: TRBJ2-1
d_call: NA
v_call: TRBV21-1
cdr3_aa: CASSKRDRRHYNEQFF

j_call: TRBJ2-1
d_call: TRBD2
v_call: TRBV25-1
cdr3_aa: CASSGLAGVQFF

j_call: TRBJ1-5
d_call: NA
v_call: TRBV12-3/TRBV12-4
cdr3_aa: CASSRSQGSAQHF

j_call: TRBJ2-3
d_call: NA
v_call: TRBV6-1
cdr3_aa: CASTLPTTDTQYF

j_call: TRBJ2-1
d_call: TRBD2
v_call: TRBV7-2
cdr3_aa: CASSTSSGRKFF

j_call: TRBJ2-3
d_call: TRBD1
v_call: TRBV12-3/TRBV12-4
cdr3_aa: CASRPQGTDTQYF

j_call: TRBJ2-7
d_call: TRBD1
v_call: TRBV18
cdr3_aa: CASSPPPGGYEQYF

j_call: TRBJ2-2
d_call: TRBD2
v_call: TRBV19
cdr3_aa: CASSRRSGANANTGELFF

j_call: TRBJ2-1
d_call: TRBD2
v_call: TRBV18
cdr3_aa: CASSPWTSDEQFF

j_call: TRBJ2-7
d_call: NA
v_call: TRBV5-1
cdr3_aa: CASSLDTGPSYEQYF

j_call: TRBJ2-4
d_call: TRBD1
v_call: TRBV19
cdr3_aa: CASAGTGGKNIQYF

j_call: TRBJ1-1
d_call: TRBD1
v_call: TRBV11-1
cdr3_aa: CASSPRAGGSTEAFF

j_call: TRBJ2-4
d_call: NA
v_call: TRBV18
cdr3_aa: CASSPEDDGAKNIQYF

j_call: TRBJ2-1
d_call: TRBD2
v_call: TRBV29-1
cdr3_aa: CSVKSGRAPNNEQFF

j_call: TRBJ2-1
d_call: NA
v_call: TRBV13
cdr3_aa: CASSDRTDYNEQFF

j_call: TRBJ1-1
d_call: NA
v_call: TRBV6-5
cdr3_aa: CASSYLRREGSEAFF

j_call: TRBJ2-3
d_call: NA
v_call: TRBV5-5
cdr3_aa: CASSLAVVTSTDTQYF

j_call: TRBJ2-3
d_call: TRBD2
v_call: TRBV5-1
cdr3_aa: CASSRLAGDRDTQYF

j_call: TRBJ2-2
d_call: NA
v_call: TRBV7-8
cdr3_aa: CASRLPTGELFF

j_call: TRBJ2-7
d_call: TRBD1
v_call: TRBV5-1
cdr3_aa: CASSFGQGAPPSWEQYF

j_call: TRBJ1-3
d_call: NA
v_call: TRBV11-2
cdr3_aa: CASSQGHRTSGNTIYF

j_call: TRBJ1-1
d_call: NA
v_call: TRBV5-6
cdr3_aa: CASSLAPRDNTEAFF

j_call: TRBJ2-5
d_call: TRBD1
v_call: TRBV19
cdr3_aa: CASAQGARETQYF

j_call: TRBJ1-2
d_call: TRBD1
v_call: TRBV7-9
cdr3_aa: CASSSGTGANYGYTF

j_call: TRBJ1-1
d_call: TRBD1
v_call: TRBV24-1
cdr3_aa: CATSESQGARTEAFF

j_call: TRBJ1-1
d_call: TRBD1
v_call: TRBV18
cdr3_aa: CASSPTGETEAFF

j_call: TRBJ2-7
d_call: TRBD2
v_call: TRBV11-2
cdr3_aa: CASSYVGAGTYEQYF

j_call: TRBJ2-7
d_call: TRBD2
v_call: TRBV5-1
cdr3_aa: CASSFSSGSYEQYF

j_call: TRBJ1-1
d_call: NA
v_call: TRBV5-1
cdr3_aa: CASSLQGNTEAFF

j_call: TRBJ1-5
d_call: TRBD1
v_call: TRBV4-1
cdr3_aa: CASSQGQGADQPQHF

j_call: TRBJ2-5
d_call: TRBD2
v_call: TRBV9
cdr3_aa: CASSVGETSWETQYF

j_call: TRBJ1-1
d_call: NA
v_call: TRBV30
cdr3_aa: CAWNTGTAGAFF

j_call: TRBJ2-3
d_call: TRBD2
v_call: TRBV5-8
cdr3_aa: CASNGRETDTQYF

j_call: TRBJ2-7
d_call: NA
v_call: TRBV20-1
cdr3_aa: CSASTLTGSHEQYF